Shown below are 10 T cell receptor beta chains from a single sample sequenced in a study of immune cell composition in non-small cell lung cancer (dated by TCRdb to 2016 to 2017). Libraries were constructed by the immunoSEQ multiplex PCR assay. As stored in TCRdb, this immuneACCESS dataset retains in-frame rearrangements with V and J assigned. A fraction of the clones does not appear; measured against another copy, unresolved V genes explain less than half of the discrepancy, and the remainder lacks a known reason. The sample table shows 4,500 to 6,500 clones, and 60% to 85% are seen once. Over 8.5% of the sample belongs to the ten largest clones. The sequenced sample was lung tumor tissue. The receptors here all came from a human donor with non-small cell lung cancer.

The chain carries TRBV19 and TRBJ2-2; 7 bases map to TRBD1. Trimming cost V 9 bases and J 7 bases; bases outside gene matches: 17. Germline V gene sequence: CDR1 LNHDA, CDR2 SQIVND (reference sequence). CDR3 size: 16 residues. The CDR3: CASSFPDDRAVGELFF. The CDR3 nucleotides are TGTGCCAGCTCATTCCCCGACGACAGGGCAGTCGGGGAGCTGTTTTTT.

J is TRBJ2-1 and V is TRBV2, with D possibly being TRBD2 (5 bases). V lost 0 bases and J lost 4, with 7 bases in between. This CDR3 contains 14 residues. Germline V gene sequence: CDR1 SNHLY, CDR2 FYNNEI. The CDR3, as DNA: TGTGCCAGCAGTGAAGCCAGCGGATACAATGAGCAGTTCTTC. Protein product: CASSEASGYNEQFF.

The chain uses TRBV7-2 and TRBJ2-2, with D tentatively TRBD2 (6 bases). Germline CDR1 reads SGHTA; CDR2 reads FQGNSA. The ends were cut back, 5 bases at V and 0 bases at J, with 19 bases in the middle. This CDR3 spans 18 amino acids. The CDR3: CASSPTQERAANTGELFF. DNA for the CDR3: TGTGCCAGCAGCCCTACCCAAGAGCGGGCCGCGAACACCGGGGAGCTGTTTTTT. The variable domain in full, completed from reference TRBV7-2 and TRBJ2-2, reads GAGVSQSPSNKVTEKGKDVELRCDPISGHTALYWYRQSLGQGLEFLIYFQGNSAPDKSGLPSDRFSAERTGGSVSTLTIQRTQQEDSAVYLCASSPTQERAANTGELFFGEGSRLTVL.

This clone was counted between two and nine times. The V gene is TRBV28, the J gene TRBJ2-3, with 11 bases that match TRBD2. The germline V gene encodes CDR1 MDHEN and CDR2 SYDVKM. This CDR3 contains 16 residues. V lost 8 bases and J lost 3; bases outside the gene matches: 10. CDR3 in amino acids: CASGPLAGEGTDTQYF. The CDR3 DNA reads TGTGCCAGCGGCCCACTAGCGGGAGAAGGGACAGATACGCAGTATTTT.

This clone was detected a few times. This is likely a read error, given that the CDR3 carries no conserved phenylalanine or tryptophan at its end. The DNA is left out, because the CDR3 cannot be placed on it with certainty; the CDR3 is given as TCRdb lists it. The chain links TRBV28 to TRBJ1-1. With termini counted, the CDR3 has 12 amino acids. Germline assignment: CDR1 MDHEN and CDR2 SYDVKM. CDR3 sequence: CASSPPRGGIRA.

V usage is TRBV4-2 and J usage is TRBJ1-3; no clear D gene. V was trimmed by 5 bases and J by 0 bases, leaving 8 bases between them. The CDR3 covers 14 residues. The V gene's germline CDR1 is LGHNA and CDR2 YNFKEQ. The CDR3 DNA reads TGTGCCAGCAGCTCAGAGGGCTCTGGAAACACCATATATTTT. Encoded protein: CASSSEGSGNTIYF.

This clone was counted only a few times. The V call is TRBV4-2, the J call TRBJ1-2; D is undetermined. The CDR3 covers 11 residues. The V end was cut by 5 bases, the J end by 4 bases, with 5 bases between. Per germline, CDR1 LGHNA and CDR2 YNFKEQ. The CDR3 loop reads CASSYSYGYTF. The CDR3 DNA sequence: TGTGCCAGCAGCTACTCCTATGGCTACACCTTC.

DNA for the CDR3: TGTGCCAGCAGCTTAATGACTACGCATGAAAAACTGTTTTTT. It translates to CASSLMTTHEKLFF. V is TRBV7-6 and J is TRBJ1-4, with D unclear. The V end was cut by 2 bases, the J end by 6 bases, with 10 bases between. In germline, CDR1 is SGHVS, CDR2 FNYEAQ. CDR3 length: 14 amino acids.

The CDR3 DNA sequence: TGTGCCAGTGCAGACAGGCCAAGGGGCTACACCTTC. Translating gives CASADRPRGYTF. This rearrangement joins TRBV19 to TRBJ1-2; a weak D match, TRBD1 (6 bases). CDR3 length: 12 amino acids. Germline values: CDR1 LNHDA, CDR2 SQIVND (reference sequence). V was pared by 8 bases and J by 8 bases, with 15 bases between.

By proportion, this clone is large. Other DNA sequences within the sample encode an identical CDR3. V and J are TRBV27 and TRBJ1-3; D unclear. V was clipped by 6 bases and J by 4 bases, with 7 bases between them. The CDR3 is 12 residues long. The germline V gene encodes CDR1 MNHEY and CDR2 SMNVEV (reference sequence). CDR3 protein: CASSPGGNTIYF. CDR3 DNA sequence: TGTGCCAGCAGCCCCGGGGGAAACACCATATATTTT.